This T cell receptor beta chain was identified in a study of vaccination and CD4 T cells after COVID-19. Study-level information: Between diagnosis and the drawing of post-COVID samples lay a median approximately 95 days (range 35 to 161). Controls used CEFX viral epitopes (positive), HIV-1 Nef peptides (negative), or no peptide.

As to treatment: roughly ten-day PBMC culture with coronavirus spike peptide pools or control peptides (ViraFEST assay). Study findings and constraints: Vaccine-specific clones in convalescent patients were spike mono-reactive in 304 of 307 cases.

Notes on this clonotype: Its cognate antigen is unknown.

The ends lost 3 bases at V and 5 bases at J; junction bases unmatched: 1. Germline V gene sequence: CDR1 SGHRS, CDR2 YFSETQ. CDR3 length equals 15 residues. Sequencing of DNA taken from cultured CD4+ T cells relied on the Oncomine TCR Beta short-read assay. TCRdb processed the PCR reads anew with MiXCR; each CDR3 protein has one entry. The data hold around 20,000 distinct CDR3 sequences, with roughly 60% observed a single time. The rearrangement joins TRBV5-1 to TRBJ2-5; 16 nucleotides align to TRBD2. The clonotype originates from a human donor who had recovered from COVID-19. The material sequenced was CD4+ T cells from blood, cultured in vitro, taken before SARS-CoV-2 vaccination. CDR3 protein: CASSSGLAGGETQYF. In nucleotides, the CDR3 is TGCGCCAGCAGCTCGGGACTAGCGGGAGGGGAGACCCAGTACTTC.